Below are 10 T cell receptor beta chains sequenced from a single sample in a study of untreated major depressive disorder. Here immunoSEQ multiplex PCR was the method, and the copy in TCRdb shows in-frame clones only, minus some. The repertoire holds 20,000 to 25,000 clones, with about nine tenths as singletons. Sequenced sample: CD4+ T cells from PBMCs. The receptors derive from a woman aged 40 to 55 in good health.

CDR3 loop: CSVVDRGNQPQHF. The CDR3, as DNA: TGCAGCGTTGTCGACAGGGGGAATCAGCCCCAGCATTTT. The V and J genes are TRBV29-1 and TRBJ1-5; 9 nucleotides align to TRBD1. V lost 4 bases to trimming and J lost 4 bases; unmatched junction nucleotides: 2. The CDR3 contains 13 residues. The germline gives CDR1 SQVTM, CDR2 ANQGSEA.

This chain joins TRBV19 and TRBJ2-5, with D maybe TRBD1 (6 bases). With 6 bases removed from V and 2 bases from J, the gap between germline ends came to 10 bases. The CDR3 is 13 amino acids. Germline CDR1 LNHDA, CDR2 SQIVND (reference sequence). CDR3 in amino acids: CASSKTGQETQYF. Here the CDR3 DNA reads TGTGCCAGTAGCAAGACAGGTCAAGAGACCCAGTACTTC.

The V call is TRBV28, the J call TRBJ1-2; D is possibly TRBD1 (5 bases). Germline lookup yields CDR1 MDHEN and CDR2 SYDVKM. The CDR3 extends over 14 amino acids. V was cut by 1 base and J by 7 bases, with 13 bases left in between. The CDR3 loop reads CASSLYYYQGGYTF. The CDR3 nucleotides read TGTGCCAGCAGTTTATACTACTATCAGGGTGGCTACACCTTC.

The V and J genes are TRBV27 and TRBJ2-7; 9 nucleotides line up with TRBD1. Germline-derived CDR1 and CDR2 are MNHEY and SMNVEV (reference sequence). V lost 4 bases, J lost 4 bases, and 23 bases stayed unmatched. CDR3 length equals 20 residues. The CDR3 coding sequence is TGTGCCAGCAGTTCAAAACAGGGGGCGCCTATGGTTTATGGAAGATACGAGCAGTACTTC. The encoded protein is CASSSKQGAPMVYGRYEQYF.

This chain's CDR3 is CASSLSGLAPSYEQYF. Written as DNA, the CDR3 is TGTGCCAGCAGTTTATCCGGACTAGCGCCTTCCTACGAGCAGTACTTC. The chain couples TRBV27 to TRBJ2-7; 9 nucleotides line up with TRBD2. The CDR3 loop spans 16 amino acids. Germline CDR1 and CDR2: MNHEY and SMNVEV (reference sequence). V shed 0 bases and J 1 base; nucleotides not matched to a gene: 4.

The V gene is TRBV5-1, the J gene TRBJ2-3, with 7 bases that match TRBD1. Losses at the gene ends were 0 bases for V and 6 bases for J; bases not matched to a gene: 4. Germline CDR1 is SGHRS and CDR2 is YFSETQ. CDR3 length: 14 amino acids. CDR3 sequence reads: CASSLGQGGDTQYF. The CDR3 DNA reads as TGCGCCAGCAGCTTGGGACAGGGTGGGGATACGCAGTATTTT.

V usage is TRBV4-2 and J usage is TRBJ1-1; TRBD1 agrees at 12 bases. Germline V gene lookup returns CDR1 LGHNA and CDR2 YNFKEQ. The junction had 5 bases not matched to a gene; V was cut back by 4 bases and J by 5 bases. The CDR3 consists of 15 residues. The chain's CDR3 is CASSLGTGGSTEAFF. CDR3 in DNA: TGTGCCAGCAGCCTAGGGACAGGGGGCAGTACTGAAGCTTTCTTT.

About this clone: Distinct nucleotide sequences in the sample also encode this CDR3. This chain connects TRBV19 to TRBJ1-1; possibly TRBD1 for D (5 bases). V lost 3 bases and J 8 bases, leaving 16 bases between the germline ends. This CDR3 is built from 14 residues. Germline assignment: CDR1 LNHDA and CDR2 SQIVND (reference sequence). The CDR3 coding sequence is TGTGCCAGTAGTATCATGGCAGGGAATACCGAAGCTTTCTTT. Translated: CASSIMAGNTEAFF.

The chain links TRBV18 to TRBJ1-3; D perhaps matches TRBD1 (5 bases). CDR1 is KGHSH, CDR2 LQKENI, per germline. CDR3 length: 16 residues. Trimming pared 8 bases from V and 2 bases from J, leaving 19 bases between. CDR3 coding DNA: TGTGCCAGCCTTGCCGATCAGGGCTTTGCTGGAAACACCATATATTTT. Translation: CASLADQGFAGNTIYF.

The V call is TRBV11-2, the J call TRBJ2-7; TRBD2 agrees at 9 bases. The V segment lost 1 base and the J segment 2 bases; nucleotides outside the gene matches: 9. This CDR3 is built from 17 residues. Germline CDR1 reads SGHAT; CDR2 reads FQNNGV. The CDR3, as DNA: TGTGCCAGCAGCTTAGCCCCTGCGGGACTAGCACCCTACGAGCAGTACTTC. It yields the protein CASSLAPAGLAPYEQYF.